This TCR beta chain was recovered during a study of graft-versus-host responses after intestinal transplantation. The study, taken as a whole, reports: In patients with graft-donor T cell macrochimerism, allograft graft-versus-host to host-versus-graft clonal ratios were high.

The researchers put 200,000 CFSE-labeled responder cells into plates with 200,000 irradiated, violet-dye-labeled stimulator cells. After the reaction, proliferating CFSE-low CD3+CD4+ and CD3+CD8+ responders were sorted. Profiled with immunoSEQ multiplex PCR; TCRdb holds only in-frame clones, not every one. The table lists 10,000 to 15,000 clones, around 30% of them singletons, with about 2.6% in the top ten. Trimming removed 1 base from V and 3 bases from J, with 10 bases in between. CDR3 length equals 14 residues. Germline V CDR1 and CDR2: SGHRS, YFSETQ. The chain links TRBV5-1 to TRBJ1-1; the D is unclear. This receptor was taken from a human patient who received an intestinal transplant. This specimen consisted of alloreactive CD8+ T cells from a mixed lymphocyte reaction culture, obtained before intestinal transplant. Subset: CFSE-low proliferating T cells sorted from roughly six-day pre-transplant mixed lymphocyte reaction (GvH or HvG direction). CDR3 nucleotides: TGCGCCAGCAGCTTGTGGGGTGGTGACACTGAAGCTTTCTTT. Amino acid sequence: CASSLWGGDTEAFF. The complete variable domain, with remaining parts taken from reference TRBV5-1 and TRBJ1-1, reads KAGVTQTPRYLIKTRGQQVTLSCSPISGHRSVSWYQQTPGQGLQFLFEYFSETQRNKGNFPGRFSGRQFSNSRSEMNVSTLELGDSALYLCASSLWGGDTEAFFGQGTRLTVV.